What follows describes a single T cell receptor beta chain. The antigen remains unidentified. TCRdb itself ran the RT-PCR reads through MiXCR, one entry per CDR3 protein. The table shows 400,000 to 650,000 distinct CDR3 sequences, with around 7.7% occurring only once. This record comes from a study of response to subunit inactivated influenza vaccine. Study-wide results and limits: The authors proposed limited new T cell recruitment per seasonal influenza vaccination.

V dropped 1 base and J dropped 8 bases, with 9 bases sitting between them. Per the germline V gene, CDR1 is LGHDT and CDR2 is YNNKEL (reference sequence). The CDR3 has 13 residues. The chain employs TRBV3-1 and TRBJ1-3; D unclear. The sequence was obtained from a man between 45 and 75 years old who received an inactivated influenza vaccine. Sequenced material: PBMCs from blood, taken around 25 months after vaccination. The DNA for the CDR3 is TGTGCCAGCAGCCAAGTGGTTCCGTACACCATATATTTT. Its translation is CASSQVVPYTIYF.